This entry lists 7 T cell receptor beta chains sequenced from one sample in a study of T cell responses to AZD1222 COVID-19 vaccine. Profiled with immunoSEQ multiplex PCR; TCRdb holds only in-frame clones, not every one. The sample lists fewer than 150,000 clones; around nine tenths were seen once. The input for sequencing was peripheral blood, taken 28 days after the second AZD1222 dose. The receptors derive from an adult who received the AZD1222 COVID-19 vaccine.

The rearrangement uses TRBV7-9 and TRBJ1-1, with D perhaps matching TRBD1 (5 bases). The CDR3 totals 14 residues. V gave up 2 bases and J gave up 6 bases, with 13 bases separating them. Germline CDR1 and CDR2: SEHNR and FQNEAQ (reference sequence). CDR3 amino acids: CASSLPTERPEAFF. DNA for the CDR3: TGTGCCAGCAGCTTACCGACAGAACGGCCTGAAGCTTTCTTT.

In this sample, this clone turned up once. V is TRBV4-2 and J is TRBJ2-2; 12 bases are a match to TRBD2. V lost 4 bases to trimming and J lost 6 bases; unmatched junction nucleotides: 6. Germline assignment: CDR1 LGHNA and CDR2 YNFKEQ. CDR3 length equals 16 residues. CDR3: CASSPRLAGVPGELFF. The CDR3 coding sequence is TGTGCCAGCAGCCCGAGACTAGCGGGAGTACCCGGGGAGCTGTTTTTT.

V usage is TRBV4-2 and J usage is TRBJ1-2; the D is unclear. Germline V CDR1 and CDR2: LGHNA, YNFKEQ. The CDR3 length is 12 residues. Trimming removed 2 bases at V and 3 bases at J, with 4 bases between. The CDR3 DNA reads TGTGCCAGCAGCCAAATGGACTATGGCTACACCTTC. This gives the protein CASSQMDYGYTF.

The chain joins TRBV18 to TRBJ2-3, with a possible D match to TRBD2 (6 bases). This CDR3 is 17 amino acids long. CDR1 KGHSH and CDR2 LQKENI come from the germline V gene. The ends were cut back, 2 bases at V and 0 bases at J, with 15 bases in the middle. CDR3 loop: CASSPVAGMTSTDTQYF. Here the CDR3 DNA reads TGTGCCAGCTCACCAGTCGCGGGGATGACTAGCACAGATACGCAGTATTTT.

V gene TRBV12-3 or TRBV12-4 combines with J gene TRBJ1-1; D unresolved. CDR3 size: 13 residues. Trimming removed 1 base from V and 1 base from J, with 4 bases in between. The CDR3: CASSLGQNTEAFF. The CDR3, as DNA: TGTGCCAGCAGTTTAGGGCAGAACACTGAAGCTTTCTTT.

The V call is TRBV6-2 or TRBV6-3, the J call TRBJ1-2; 8 bases align to TRBD1. The CDR3 covers 15 residues. Per the germline V gene, CDR1 is MNHEY and CDR2 is SVGEGT. V shed 6 bases, J shed 4 bases, and the junction held 10 bases outside the gene matches. The CDR3 sequence is CASSPTDRDGYGYTF. CDR3 DNA: TGTGCCAGCAGCCCCACGGACAGGGATGGCTATGGCTACACCTTC.

This chain connects TRBV19 to TRBJ1-2, with unresolved D. V lost 8 bases to trimming and J lost 8 bases, with 21 bases between them. This CDR3 has 14 residues. Germline V gives CDR1 LNHDA, CDR2 SQIVND (reference sequence). This CDR3 reads CASEAGSKVLGYTF. DNA for the CDR3: TGTGCCAGTGAGGCCGGGTCAAAAGTTCTGGGCTACACCTTC. Using reference TRBV19 and TRBJ1-2 for the parts outside the CDR3, the full variable domain is DGGITQSPKYLFRKEGQNVTLSCEQNLNHDAMYWYRQDPGQGLRLIYYSQIVNDFQKGDIAEGYSVSREKKESFPLTVTSAQKNPTAFYLCASEAGSKVLGYTFGSGTRLTVV.